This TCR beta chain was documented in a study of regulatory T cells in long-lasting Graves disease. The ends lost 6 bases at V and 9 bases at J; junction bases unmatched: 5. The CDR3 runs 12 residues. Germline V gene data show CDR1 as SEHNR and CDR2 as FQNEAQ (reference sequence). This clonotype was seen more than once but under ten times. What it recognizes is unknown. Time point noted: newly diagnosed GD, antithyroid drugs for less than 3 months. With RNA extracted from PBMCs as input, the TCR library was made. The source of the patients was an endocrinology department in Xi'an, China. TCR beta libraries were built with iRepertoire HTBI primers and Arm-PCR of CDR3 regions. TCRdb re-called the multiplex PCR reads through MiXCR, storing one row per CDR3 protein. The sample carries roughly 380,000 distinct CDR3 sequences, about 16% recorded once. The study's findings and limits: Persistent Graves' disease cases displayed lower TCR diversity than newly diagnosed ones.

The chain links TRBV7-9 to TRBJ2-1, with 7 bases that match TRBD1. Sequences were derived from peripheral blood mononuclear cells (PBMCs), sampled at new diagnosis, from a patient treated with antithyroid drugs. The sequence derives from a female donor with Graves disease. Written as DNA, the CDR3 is TGTGCCAGCAGTTACACAGGGGCTGAGCAGTTCTTC. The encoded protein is CASSYTGAEQFF.